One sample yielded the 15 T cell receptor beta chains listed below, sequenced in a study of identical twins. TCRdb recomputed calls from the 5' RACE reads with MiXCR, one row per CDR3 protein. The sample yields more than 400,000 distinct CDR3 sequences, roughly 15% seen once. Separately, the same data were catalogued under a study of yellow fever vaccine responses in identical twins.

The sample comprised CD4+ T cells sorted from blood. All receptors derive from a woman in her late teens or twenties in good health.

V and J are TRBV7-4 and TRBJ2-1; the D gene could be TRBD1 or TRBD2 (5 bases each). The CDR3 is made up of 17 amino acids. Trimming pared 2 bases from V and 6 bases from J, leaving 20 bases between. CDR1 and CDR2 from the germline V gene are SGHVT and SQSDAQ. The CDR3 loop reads CASSLTGPVRTGNEQFF. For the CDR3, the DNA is TGTGCCAGCAGCTTAACGGGACCGGTCCGAACAGGCAATGAGCAGTTCTTC.

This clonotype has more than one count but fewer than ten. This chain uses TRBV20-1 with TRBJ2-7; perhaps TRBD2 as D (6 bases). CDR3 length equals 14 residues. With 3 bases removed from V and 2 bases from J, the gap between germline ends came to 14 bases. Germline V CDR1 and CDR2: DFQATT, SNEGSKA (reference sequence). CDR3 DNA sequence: TGCAGTGCTAGGGGGCCGGGACTTACCTACGAGCAGTACTTC. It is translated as CSARGPGLTYEQYF.

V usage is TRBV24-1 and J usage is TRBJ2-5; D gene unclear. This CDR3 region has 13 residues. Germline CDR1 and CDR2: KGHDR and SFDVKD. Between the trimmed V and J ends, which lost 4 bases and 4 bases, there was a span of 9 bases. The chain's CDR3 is CATSESTIETQYF. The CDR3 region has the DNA TGTGCCACCAGTGAGTCGACCATAGAGACCCAGTACTTC.

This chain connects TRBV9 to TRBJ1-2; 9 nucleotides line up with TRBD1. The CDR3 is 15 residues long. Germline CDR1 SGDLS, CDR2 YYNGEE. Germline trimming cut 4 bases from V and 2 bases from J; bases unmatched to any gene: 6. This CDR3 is CASSNRQGGNYGYTF. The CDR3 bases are TGTGCCAGCAGCAACCGACAGGGGGGCAACTATGGCTACACCTTC.

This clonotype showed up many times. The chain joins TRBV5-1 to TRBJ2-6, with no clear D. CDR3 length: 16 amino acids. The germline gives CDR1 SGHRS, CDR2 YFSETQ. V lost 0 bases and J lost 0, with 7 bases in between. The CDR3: CASSLADNSGANVLTF. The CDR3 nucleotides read TGCGCCAGCAGCTTGGCAGACAACTCTGGGGCCAACGTCCTGACTTTC.

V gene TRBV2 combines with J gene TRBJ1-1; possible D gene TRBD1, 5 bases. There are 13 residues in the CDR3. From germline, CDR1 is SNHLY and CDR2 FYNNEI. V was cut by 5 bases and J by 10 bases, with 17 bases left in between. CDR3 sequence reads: CASSPAGPGAAFF. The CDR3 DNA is TGTGCCAGCAGTCCGGCAGGGCCCGGTGCAGCTTTCTTT.

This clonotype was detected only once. As DNA, the CDR3 is TGCGCCAGCAGCATGACCGGGACAGGGAAGGACACCGGGGAGCTGTTTTTT. Translating it yields CASSMTGTGKDTGELFF. This sequence joins TRBV5-1 and TRBJ2-2; 9 nucleotides align to TRBD1. The CDR3 sequence is 17 residues long. The germline CDR1 and CDR2 sequences are SGHRS and YFSETQ. The V and J ends lost 4 bases and 3 bases, in that order; junction bases with no gene match: 10.

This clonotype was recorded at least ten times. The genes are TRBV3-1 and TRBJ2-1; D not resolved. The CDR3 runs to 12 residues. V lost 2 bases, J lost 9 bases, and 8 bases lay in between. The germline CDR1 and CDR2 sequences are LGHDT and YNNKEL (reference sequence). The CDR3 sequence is CASSQSWLEQFF. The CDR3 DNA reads TGTGCCAGCAGCCAATCGTGGCTTGAGCAGTTCTTC.

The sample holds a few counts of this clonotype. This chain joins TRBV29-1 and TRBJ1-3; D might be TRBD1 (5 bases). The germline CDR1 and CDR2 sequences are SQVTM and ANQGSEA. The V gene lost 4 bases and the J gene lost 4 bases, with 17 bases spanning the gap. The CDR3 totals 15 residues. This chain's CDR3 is CSVGSAGTAGNTIYF. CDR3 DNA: TGCAGCGTTGGTTCCGCCGGGACCGCAGGAAACACCATATATTTT.

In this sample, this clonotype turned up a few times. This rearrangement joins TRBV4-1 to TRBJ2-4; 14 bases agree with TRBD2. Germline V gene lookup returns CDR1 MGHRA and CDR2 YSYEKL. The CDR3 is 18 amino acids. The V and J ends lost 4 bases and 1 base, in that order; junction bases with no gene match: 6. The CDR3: CASSPRLAGGRAKNIQYF. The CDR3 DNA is TGCGCCAGCAGCCCCAGACTAGCGGGGGGGAGGGCCAAAAACATTCAGTACTTC.

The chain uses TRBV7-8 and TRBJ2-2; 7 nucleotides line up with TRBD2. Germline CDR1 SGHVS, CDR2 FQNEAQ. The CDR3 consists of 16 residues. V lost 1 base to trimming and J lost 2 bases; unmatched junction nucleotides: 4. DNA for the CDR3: TGTGCCAGCAGCTTAGAAGCGGGGTTCAACACCGGGGAGCTGTTTTTT. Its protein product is CASSLEAGFNTGELFF.

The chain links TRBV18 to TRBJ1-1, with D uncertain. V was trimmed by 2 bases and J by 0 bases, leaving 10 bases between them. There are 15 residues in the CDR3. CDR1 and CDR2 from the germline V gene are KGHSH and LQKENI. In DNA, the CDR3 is TGTGCCAGCTCACCATTAATCCGGATGAACACTGAAGCTTTCTTT. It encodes CASSPLIRMNTEAFF. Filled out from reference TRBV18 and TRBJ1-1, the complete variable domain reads NAGVMQNPRHLVRRRGQEARLRCSPMKGHSHVYWYRQLPEEGLKFMVYLQKENIIDESGMPKERFSAEFPKEGPSILRIQQVVRGDSAAYFCASSPLIRMNTEAFFGQGTRLTVV.

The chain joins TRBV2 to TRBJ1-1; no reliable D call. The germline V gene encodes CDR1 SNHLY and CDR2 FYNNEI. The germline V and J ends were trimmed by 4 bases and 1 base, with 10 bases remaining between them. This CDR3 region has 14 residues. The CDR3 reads CASSGMAGNTEAFF. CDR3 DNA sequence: TGTGCCAGCAGTGGAATGGCTGGGAACACTGAAGCTTTCTTT. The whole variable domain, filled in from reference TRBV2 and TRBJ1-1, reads EPEVTQTPSHQVTQMGQEVILRCVPISNHLYFYWYRQILGQKVEFLVSFYNNEISEKSEIFDDQFSVERPDGSNFTLKIRSTKLEDSAMYFCASSGMAGNTEAFFGQGTRLTVV.

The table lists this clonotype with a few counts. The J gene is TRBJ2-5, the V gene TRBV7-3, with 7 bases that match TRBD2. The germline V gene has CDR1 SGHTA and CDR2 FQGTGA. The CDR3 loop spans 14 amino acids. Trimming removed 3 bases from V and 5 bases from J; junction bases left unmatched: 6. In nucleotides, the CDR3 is TGTGCCAGCAGCTTGGGGCGGGAGTATGAGACCCAGTACTTC. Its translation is CASSLGREYETQYF.

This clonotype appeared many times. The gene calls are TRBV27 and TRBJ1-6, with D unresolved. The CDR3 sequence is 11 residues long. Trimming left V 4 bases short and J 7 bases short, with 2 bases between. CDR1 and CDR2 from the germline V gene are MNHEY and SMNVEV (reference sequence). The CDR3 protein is CASSSNSPLHF. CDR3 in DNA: TGTGCCAGCAGTTCCAATTCACCCCTCCACTTT.